Below, 14 T cell receptor beta chains from the same sample are listed, as sequenced in a study of Ad26.COV2.S vaccination and SARS-CoV-2 variants. The method was immunoSEQ multiplex PCR; TCRdb's version includes in-frame clones alone and lacks a portion of them. The profile shows some 320,000 clones, roughly 80% of them singletons. As to treatment: roughly 19 received Ad26.COV2.S at low or high dose, single or two shots; about 5 received placebo; per-sample allocation not given. Vaccine and placebo recipients were sampled on day 63 after the first injection. Sequencing used peripheral blood, obtained in a trial of Ad26.COV2.S vaccine versus placebo. These receptors came from a person aged 18-65 years who received the Ad26.COV2.S COVID-19 vaccine or a placebo.

The CDR3 region has the DNA TGTGCCAGCAGCCCCATACGGGGCTCACACACAGATACGCAGTATTTT. Translated: CASSPIRGSHTDTQYF. The V gene is TRBV3-1 (or the pseudogene TRBV3-2), the J gene TRBJ2-3; D is perhaps TRBD1 or TRBD2 (5 bases each). The CDR3 extends over 16 amino acids. Per the germline V gene, CDR1 is LGHDT and CDR2 is YNNKEL (reference sequence). V was clipped by 4 bases and J by 2 bases, with 16 bases between them.

The chain joins TRBV5-1 to TRBJ2-3; 14 bases are a match to TRBD2. Looked up from germline, CDR1 is SGHRS and CDR2 is YFSETQ. CDR3 length: 18 amino acids. The J segment lost 2 bases and the V segment lost 2 bases, leaving 7 bases of the junction unmatched. This CDR3 is CASSFGLAGGIITDTQYF. The CDR3 nucleotides are TGCGCCAGCAGCTTCGGACTAGCGGGGGGAATTATCACAGATACGCAGTATTTT.

The chain couples TRBV25-1 to TRBJ1-1; no definite D call. V was clipped by 1 base and J by 6 bases, with 9 bases between them. The length of the CDR3 is 13 residues. Germline V CDR1 and CDR2: MGHDK, SYGVNS. The CDR3 coding sequence is TGTGCCAGCAGTGAATTTTTGGCTTCTGAAGCTTTCTTT. It yields the protein CASSEFLASEAFF. The full variable domain, with the rest looked up from reference TRBV25-1 and TRBJ1-1, is EADIYQTPRYLVIGTGKKITLECSQTMGHDKMYWYQQDPGMELHLIHYSYGVNSTEKGDLSSESTVSRIRTEHFPLTLESARPSHTSQYLCASSEFLASEAFFGQGTRLTVV.

The J gene is TRBJ1-1, the V gene TRBV6-5; D is uncertain. The CDR3 contains 13 residues. Looked up from germline, CDR1 is MNHEY and CDR2 is SVGAGI. The V gene lost 7 bases and the J gene lost 1 base, with 10 bases spanning the gap. The CDR3 sequence: CASTKGANTEAFF. The CDR3 bases are TGTGCCAGCACTAAAGGAGCGAACACTGAAGCTTTCTTT.

This chain links TRBV5-1 with TRBJ2-5; D might be TRBD1 (6 bases). Looked up from germline, CDR1 is SGHRS and CDR2 is YFSETQ. Trimming removed 4 bases from V and 5 bases from J, with 18 bases in between. This CDR3 has 15 residues. The DNA of the CDR3 is TGCGCCAGCAGCCCCGGGGACACCGAAGGGGAGACCCAGTACTTC. Protein sequence: CASSPGDTEGETQYF. The complete variable domain, with remaining parts taken from reference TRBV5-1 and TRBJ2-5, reads KAGVTQTPRYLIKTRGQQVTLSCSPISGHRSVSWYQQTPGQGLQFLFEYFSETQRNKGNFPGRFSGRQFSNSRSEMNVSTLELGDSALYLCASSPGDTEGETQYFGPGTRLLVL.

The rearrangement links TRBV7-3 to TRBJ1-2, with a weak D call TRBD1 (6 bases). Germline-derived CDR1 and CDR2 are SGHTA and FQGTGA. Trimming removed 5 bases from V and 7 bases from J, with 17 bases in between. The CDR3 sequence is 14 residues long. DNA of the CDR3: TGTGCCAGCAGCCCGGGGGGCGCCGGGAGTGGCTACACCTTC. Translation gives CASSPGGAGSGYTF.

Details on this clone: This sample also contains other DNA sequences that code for the same CDR3. The chain carries TRBV11-2 and TRBJ2-7; 12 bases match TRBD2. This CDR3 is built from 15 residues. J lost 3 bases, V lost 4 bases, and 4 bases had no gene match. CDR1 is SGHAT and CDR2 is FQNNGV in the germline V gene. This CDR3 is CASSSSGGAFYEQYF. The CDR3 DNA follows: TGTGCCAGCAGCTCTAGCGGGGGGGCTTTCTACGAGCAGTACTTC. Drawing the rest from reference TRBV11-2 and TRBJ2-7, the complete variable domain is EAGVAQSPRYKIIEKRQSVAFWCNPISGHATLYWYQQILGQGPKLLIQFQNNGVVDDSQLPKDRFSAERLKGVDSTLKIQPAKLEDSAVYLCASSSSGGAFYEQYFGPGTRLTVT.

The chain carries TRBV2 and TRBJ2-3, with D perhaps given as TRBD1 or TRBD2 (6 bases each). V was shortened by 4 bases and J by 5 bases, with 13 bases between the two germline ends. This CDR3 has 14 residues. In germline, CDR1 is SNHLY, CDR2 FYNNEI. CDR3: CASSAGEVVDTQYF. As DNA, the CDR3 is TGTGCCAGCAGTGCAGGGGAGGTGGTAGATACGCAGTATTTT. The variable domain in full, completed from reference TRBV2 and TRBJ2-3, reads EPEVTQTPSHQVTQMGQEVILRCVPISNHLYFYWYRQILGQKVEFLVSFYNNEISEKSEIFDDQFSVERPDGSNFTLKIRSTKLEDSAMYFCASSAGEVVDTQYFGPGTRLTVL.

This chain uses TRBV5-1 with TRBJ1-1; 7 positions match TRBD1. Germline lookup yields CDR1 SGHRS and CDR2 YFSETQ. The CDR3 consists of 16 residues. J was trimmed by 1 base and V by 1 base; bases with no gene match: 7. Written as DNA, the CDR3 is TGCGCCAGCAGCTTGTTCTCAGGGGGAGCGAACACTGAAGCTTTCTTT. Protein product: CASSLFSGGANTEAFF.

V usage is TRBV6-5 and J usage is TRBJ2-7; weak D call: TRBD2 (6 bases). Trimming cost V 0 bases and J 3 bases, with 12 bases left between them. Germline lookup yields CDR1 MNHEY and CDR2 SVGAGI. The CDR3 has 15 residues. Written as DNA, the CDR3 is TGTGCCAGCAGTTACTCAGCAGGACTACACTACGAGCAGTACTTC. Translated: CASSYSAGLHYEQYF.

The rearrangement links TRBV7-6 to TRBJ1-1; tentatively, D is TRBD1 (5 bases). Germline lookup yields CDR1 SGHVS and CDR2 FNYEAQ. The CDR3 runs 12 residues. V gave up 3 bases and J gave up 7 bases, with 9 bases separating them. The CDR3 DNA reads as TGTGCCAGCAGCTTGGGGGGGGGTGAAGCTTTCTTT. It is translated as CASSLGGGEAFF.

The chain couples TRBV5-1 to TRBJ2-1, with 12 bases identical to TRBD2. Germline CDR1 is SGHRS and CDR2 is YFSETQ. The ends lost 0 bases at V and 5 bases at J; junction bases unmatched: 6. The length of the CDR3 is 17 residues. The chain's CDR3 is CASSLEPTSGGHNEQFF. The CDR3 nucleotides read TGCGCCAGCAGCTTGGAACCGACTAGCGGGGGTCACAATGAGCAGTTCTTC.

This clone appeared once. V usage is TRBV10-2 and J usage is TRBJ2-7; D not resolved. V lost 5 bases, J lost 7 bases, and 12 bases lay in between. Germline CDR1 reads WSHSY; CDR2 reads SAAADI. The CDR3 consists of 12 residues. CDR3 sequence (DNA): TGCGCCAGCAGTCCCGACCATGGTGAGCAGTACTTC. This encodes CASSPDHGEQYF.

Points on this clone: The identical CDR3 is also encoded by other nucleotide sequences in the sample. DNA for the CDR3: TGTGCCAGCAGTGATCTTCGTCAGGGAGGCAATCAGCCCCAGCATTTT. Amino acids: CASSDLRQGGNQPQHF. The V and J genes are TRBV2 and TRBJ1-5; D perhaps matches TRBD1 (5 bases). V was clipped by 3 bases and J by 2 bases, with 14 bases between them. Looked up from germline, CDR1 is SNHLY and CDR2 is FYNNEI. This CDR3 region has 16 residues.